The 18 T cell receptor beta chains below come from one sample, sequenced in a study of shared clonotypes between healthy human individuals. Profiled with immunoSEQ multiplex PCR; TCRdb holds only in-frame clones, not every one. The sample lists about 980,000 clones; around three quarters were seen once. Sequenced material: memory CD4+ T cells sorted from blood. This sample's subset: CD45RA-negative fraction. These receptors were taken from a man aged 18 to 29 in good health.

The chain is built from TRBV5-1 and TRBJ1-2; TRBD1 agrees at 10 bases. J was trimmed by 3 bases and V by 8 bases; bases with no gene match: 4. This CDR3 region has 13 residues. Looked up from germline, CDR1 is SGHRS and CDR2 is YFSETQ. The CDR3 DNA follows: TGCGCCAGTCGGACAGGGGGAGACTATGGCTACACCTTC. It specifies CASRTGGDYGYTF.

This CDR3 reads CASSLIDRALHF. CDR3 DNA sequence: TGTGCCAGCAGCTTAATCGACAGGGCCCTCCACTTT. The rearrangement links TRBV7-9 to TRBJ1-6, with 7 bases aligning to TRBD1. Losses at the gene ends were 2 bases for V and 14 bases for J; bases not matched to a gene: 3. From germline, CDR1 is SEHNR and CDR2 FQNEAQ (reference sequence). The CDR3 consists of 12 residues. Full variable domain (missing parts from reference TRBV7-9 and TRBJ1-6): DTGVSQNPRHKITKRGQNVTFRCDPISEHNRLYWYRQTLGQGPEFLTYFQNEAQLEKSRLLSDRFSAERPKGSFSTLEIQRTEQGDSAMYLCASSLIDRALHFGNGTRLTVT.

V and J are TRBV2 and TRBJ2-1, with no clear D. The V end was cut by 4 bases, the J end by 12 bases, with 13 bases between. Germline-derived CDR1 and CDR2 are SNHLY and FYNNEI. The CDR3 loop spans 12 amino acids. The CDR3 nucleotides are TGTGCCAGCAGTGGACCCAATTCGGGGCAGTTCTTC. Translation: CASSGPNSGQFF.

V usage is TRBV12-5 and J usage is TRBJ2-1; 10 bases match TRBD1. Unmatched junction bases numbered 13, after V lost 5 bases and J lost 9 bases. CDR1 LGHNT and CDR2 FRNRAP come from the germline V gene. This CDR3 has 16 amino acids. CDR3 sequence reads: CASGPKPGQGLGEQFF. The CDR3, as DNA: TGTGCTAGTGGTCCTAAACCGGGACAGGGGTTGGGTGAGCAGTTCTTC.

The chain is built from TRBV5-4 and TRBJ1-6, with D perhaps TRBD1 (5 bases). Germline V lookup: CDR1 SGHNT, CDR2 YYREEE (reference sequence). This CDR3 region has 14 residues. V was clipped by 2 bases and J by 9 bases, with 12 bases between them. CDR3 loop: CASSLRSRGSPLHF. CDR3 DNA sequence: TGTGCCAGCAGCTTAAGGTCGAGGGGTTCACCCCTCCACTTT.

The chain combines TRBV20-1 with TRBJ2-2; no clear D gene. Trimming cost V 3 bases and J 8 bases, with 7 bases left between them. This CDR3 has 11 amino acids. The V gene's germline CDR1 is DFQATT and CDR2 SNEGSKA (reference sequence). This chain's CDR3 is CSARPQGELFF. For the CDR3, the DNA is TGCAGTGCTAGGCCCCAGGGGGAGCTGTTTTTT.

In its sample, this clone was seen a few times. This rearrangement joins TRBV7-2 to TRBJ1-5; a weak D match, TRBD1 (5 bases). This CDR3 has 15 residues. The V end lost 6 bases, the J end lost 0 bases, and 12 bases lay between the germline ends. Germline lookup yields CDR1 SGHTA and CDR2 FQGNSA. As DNA, the CDR3 is TGTGCCAGCAGGTCGGGGGGGAATAGCAATCAGCCCCAGCATTTT. This translates into CASRSGGNSNQPQHF. The variable domain in full, with the rest retrieved from reference TRBV7-2 and TRBJ1-5, is GAGVSQSPSNKVTEKGKDVELRCDPISGHTALYWYRQSLGQGLEFLIYFQGNSAPDKSGLPSDRFSAERTGGSVSTLTIQRTQQEDSAVYLCASRSGGNSNQPQHFGDGTRLSIL.

This sequence joins TRBV9 and TRBJ1-1, with D maybe TRBD1 (6 bases). V was trimmed by 3 bases and J by 3 bases, leaving 24 bases between them. Germline lookup yields CDR1 SGDLS and CDR2 YYNGEE. This CDR3 region has 18 residues. The CDR3 DNA reads TGTGCCAGCAGCGACCCACAGGGAGGTAATCTAAAGGACACTGAAGCTTTCTTT. As protein: CASSDPQGGNLKDTEAFF. Full variable domain (missing parts from reference TRBV9 and TRBJ1-1): DSGVTQTPKHLITATGQRVTLRCSPRSGDLSVYWYQQSLDQGLQFLIQYYNGEERAKGNILERFSAQQFPDLHSELNLSSLELGDSALYFCASSDPQGGNLKDTEAFFGQGTRLTVV.

The chain joins TRBV7-2 to TRBJ2-3, with D maybe TRBD2 (5 bases). CDR1 and CDR2 from the germline V gene are SGHTA and FQGNSA. CDR3 length: 14 residues. The V end lost 7 bases, the J end lost 4 bases, and 15 bases lay between the germline ends. Written as DNA, the CDR3 is TGTGCCAGCATCCTAGGTAGCGCCTCAGATACGCAGTATTTT. Its translation: CASILGSASDTQYF.

This clone was picked up one time. Sequence at one end of the junction differs from germline and may be a read error. The CDR3 region has the DNA TGTGCCAGCAGCGAAGGGATTCCTGGAAACACCATATATTTT. The encoded protein is CASSEGIPGNTIYF. V and J are TRBV2 and TRBJ1-3; D ambiguous. CDR3 length: 14 amino acids. Germline CDR1 and CDR2: SNHLY and FYNNEI.

This chain joins TRBV7-2 and TRBJ1-2; D might be TRBD1 (6 bases). Germline CDR1 and CDR2: SGHTA and FQGNSA. The CDR3 totals 15 residues. The V and J ends lost 1 base and 4 bases respectively, with 13 bases between them. The CDR3 reads CASSLDTGTRYGYTF. In DNA form, the CDR3 reads TGTGCCAGCAGCTTAGATACAGGGACCCGCTATGGCTACACCTTC.

This clone occurred once. The rearrangement links TRBV5-1 to TRBJ2-3, with D tentatively TRBD1 or TRBD2 (7 bases each). Germline V gene data show CDR1 as SGHRS and CDR2 as YFSETQ. This CDR3 spans 13 amino acids. Between the trimmed V and J ends, which lost 3 bases and 4 bases, there was a span of 9 bases. The CDR3 here is CASSSGGADTQYF. CDR3 nucleotides: TGCGCCAGCAGCTCAGGGGGGGCAGATACGCAGTATTTT.

The chain joins TRBV2 to TRBJ2-1, with 10 bases identical to TRBD2. There are 14 residues in the CDR3. J lost 6 bases, V lost 8 bases, and 7 bases had no gene match. Germline V gives CDR1 SNHLY, CDR2 FYNNEI. CDR3 DNA sequence: TGTGCCAGCTCTCGCAAGCGGGAGGGCAATGAGCAGTTCTTC. Translation: CASSRKREGNEQFF.

This clone was seen more than once but under ten times. The chain recombines TRBV19 with TRBJ1-1; D perhaps matches TRBD1 (5 bases). CDR1 is LNHDA, CDR2 SQIVND, per germline (reference sequence). The CDR3 spans 16 residues. V shed 3 bases and J shed 6 bases, with 20 bases lying between them. The DNA of the CDR3 is TGTGCCAGTAGTATGGAGGGGCGCGTACCCAAGTCTGAAGCTTTCTTT. It yields the protein CASSMEGRVPKSEAFF.

The chain is built from TRBV4-1 and TRBJ1-1, with 9 bases fitting TRBD1. Germline CDR1 is MGHRA and CDR2 is YSYEKL. This CDR3 has 16 residues. With V trimmed by 1 base and J by 0 bases, 3 bases remained unmatched. The CDR3 DNA is TGCGCCAGCAGCCAAGGACAGGGGGGAATGAACACTGAAGCTTTCTTT. Protein: CASSQGQGGMNTEAFF.

The rearrangement joins TRBV4-3 to TRBJ2-6; tentatively, D is TRBD2 (7 bases). From germline, CDR1 is LGHNA and CDR2 YSLEER. V dropped 1 base and J dropped 0 bases, with 13 bases sitting between them. The length of the CDR3 is 18 residues. The DNA of the CDR3 is TGCGCCAGCAGCCAAGTACCGGGGGGCTTCTCTGGGGCCAACGTCCTGACTTTC. Its protein product is CASSQVPGGFSGANVLTF.

There are a few counts of this clone. The chain couples TRBV7-9 to TRBJ2-1, with 9 bases aligning to TRBD2. The ends lost 5 bases at V and 7 bases at J; junction bases unmatched: 12. CDR3 size: 16 residues. CDR1 is SEHNR, CDR2 FQNEAQ, per germline (reference sequence). CDR3 amino acids: CASSRGGTSRANEQFF. CDR3 bases: TGTGCCAGCAGCCGAGGCGGGACTAGCCGGGCGAATGAGCAGTTCTTC.

The genes are TRBV10-3 and TRBJ1-1; no firm D call. CDR1 is ENHRY and CDR2 is SYGVKD in the germline V gene. The ends were cut back, 6 bases at V and 1 base at J, with 15 bases in the middle. The CDR3 runs 15 residues. The CDR3 DNA reads as TGTGCCATCAGCCTAAACGGTCCCAAGAACACTGAAGCTTTCTTT. Its translation: CAISLNGPKNTEAFF.